This TCR beta chain derives from a study of T-cell reconstitution after alpha-beta-depleted transplantation in children. Unique molecular identifiers were used to barcode this TCRbeta library. MiXCR, run by TCRdb on the PCR reads, gives a single entry per CDR3 protein. The table has around 250,000 distinct CDR3 sequences, roughly 9.5% seen once. The sequence was collected from a human donor who donated a stem cell graft to a child with SCID. The specimen was PBMCs from the stem cell graft donor, collected from the stem cell graft.

The CDR3 sequence is CATSKPSGGVETQYF. The CDR3 coding sequence is TGTGCCACCAGCAAACCTAGCGGGGGGGTTGAGACCCAGTACTTC. The chain is built from TRBV15 and TRBJ2-5; 12 positions match TRBD2. Germline assignment: CDR1 LNHNV and CDR2 YYDKDF (reference sequence). The CDR3 spans 15 residues. V dropped 4 bases and J dropped 5; count of bases not matched to a gene: 5.